The 21 T cell receptor beta chains below were found in one sample sequenced in a study of cytomegalovirus exposure and HLA in healthy donors (TCRdb year 2017). Library preparation was by the immunoSEQ multiplex PCR assay. TCRdb's version of the immuneACCESS table is confined to in-frame rearrangements and falls short of the full clone set. An unresolved V gene accounts for under half of the shortfall where checked; the remainder is of unknown origin. The sample profile shows more than 150,000 clones; roughly four fifths of them were found once. Of the sample, 2.5% to 3% is held by the ten largest clones. The specimen sequenced was PBMCs. These receptors originate from a woman between 18 and 30 years old in good health and CMV-seropositive.

In this sample, this clone turned up a few times. The rearrangement links TRBV6-1 to TRBJ1-2; 8 bases align to TRBD1. From germline, CDR1 is MNHNS and CDR2 SASEGT. The length of the CDR3 is 15 residues. V lost 0 bases to trimming and J lost 8 bases; unmatched junction nucleotides: 8. The CDR3 DNA sequence: TGTGCCAGCAGTGAAGCGTTTCAGGGGGCGAGGGGCTACACCTTC. Translation gives CASSEAFQGARGYTF.

The chain has TRBV27 and TRBJ2-2, with 7 bases matching TRBD2. Germline values: CDR1 MNHEY, CDR2 SMNVEV (reference sequence). Trimming took 2 bases from V and 0 from J; bases not matched to a gene: 3. This CDR3 region has 16 residues. The CDR3 nucleotides are TGTGCCAGCAGTTTAGCCGGGGGGACGAACACCGGGGAGCTGTTTTTT. It is translated as CASSLAGGTNTGELFF.

This clone was found a few times. This sequence joins TRBV4-3 and TRBJ1-5, with D possibly being TRBD1 (6 bases). V lost 0 bases, J lost 6 bases, and 12 bases lay in between. The CDR3 length is 15 residues. Germline V lookup: CDR1 LGHNA, CDR2 YSLEER. DNA for the CDR3: TGCGCCAGCAGCCAAGATATTGGGGACACTCAGCCCCAGCATTTT. Its translation is CASSQDIGDTQPQHF.

The V call is TRBV6-5, the J call TRBJ2-1; 7 bases line up with TRBD2. V shed 5 bases and J 10 bases; nucleotides not matched to a gene: 11. The CDR3 covers 14 residues. Germline CDR1 MNHEY, CDR2 SVGAGI. The CDR3 coding sequence is TGTGCCAGCAGTAGGAGCGGGGTGGAACCCGAGCAGTTCTTC. Protein product: CASSRSGVEPEQFF.

The V call is TRBV9, the J call TRBJ2-7, with D unclear. The V gene lost 4 bases and the J gene lost 0 bases, with 14 bases spanning the gap. Per germline, CDR1 SGDLS and CDR2 YYNGEE. The CDR3 runs to 15 residues. In DNA, the CDR3 is TGTGCCAGCAGCCCCCGTCTAGGTAGCTCCTACGAGCAGTACTTC. Translating it yields CASSPRLGSSYEQYF.

A single count supports this clone. V gene TRBV4-1 combines with J gene TRBJ2-2, with 8 bases lining up with TRBD2. The CDR3 sequence is 19 residues long. CDR1 MGHRA and CDR2 YSYEKL come from the germline V gene. The J segment lost 0 bases and the V segment lost 4 bases, leaving 13 bases of the junction unmatched. CDR3 DNA sequence: TGCGCCAGCAGCCCCCGCCAACTAGCGGAGTTCGCGAACACCGGGGAGCTGTTTTTT. Translating it yields CASSPRQLAEFANTGELFF.

The DNA of the CDR3 is TGTGCCAGCAGTGAAGGTAGCGGGGGGGCGGCAACCTACGAGCAGTACTTC. It codes for CASSEGSGGAATYEQYF. V usage is TRBV2 and J usage is TRBJ2-7; 11 bases line up with TRBD2. Looked up from germline, CDR1 is SNHLY and CDR2 is FYNNEI. J gave up 2 bases and V 1 base, and 7 bases lay outside the gene matches. The CDR3 sequence is 17 residues long.

The chain links TRBV18 to TRBJ1-2; D is undetermined. The V gene lost 0 bases and the J gene lost 8 bases, with 13 bases spanning the gap. Germline values: CDR1 KGHSH, CDR2 LQKENI. The CDR3 has 14 residues. The CDR3 DNA reads as TGTGCCAGCTCACCACCAGGGCAGGAGGCGGGCTACACCTTC. Translation gives CASSPPGQEAGYTF.

This clone was seen a few times. DNA of the CDR3: TGTGCCAGCAGCTCTTACACCGGGACTAGCAGGAACGAGCAGTACTTC. Translating gives CASSSYTGTSRNEQYF. The rearrangement uses TRBV7-8 and TRBJ2-7; 9 bases are a match to TRBD2. Germline loops: CDR1 SGHVS, CDR2 FQNEAQ. CDR3 length: 16 amino acids. The J segment lost 5 bases and the V segment lost 4 bases, leaving 12 bases of the junction unmatched.

In the case of this clone: The identical CDR3 is also encoded by other nucleotide sequences in the sample. V and J are TRBV4-2 and TRBJ1-1; D possibly corresponds to TRBD1 (5 bases). V was shortened by 0 bases and J by 5 bases, with 7 bases between the two germline ends. Germline values: CDR1 LGHNA, CDR2 YNFKEQ. This CDR3 region has 13 residues. Here the CDR3 reads CASSQDRGTEAFF. CDR3 in DNA: TGTGCCAGCAGCCAAGATAGGGGTACTGAAGCTTTCTTT.

The chain combines TRBV7-3 with TRBJ1-2; TRBD1 matches at 9 bases. The CDR3 extends over 15 amino acids. Germline V gene data show CDR1 as SGHTA and CDR2 as FQGTGA. V lost 5 bases to trimming and J lost 3 bases; unmatched junction nucleotides: 7. DNA of the CDR3: TGTGCCAGCAGCCCGGGACAGGGAAGCCACTATGGCTACACCTTC. Translation: CASSPGQGSHYGYTF.

This chain links TRBV5-1 with TRBJ1-1, with D perhaps TRBD1 (6 bases). Germline V gene sequence: CDR1 SGHRS, CDR2 YFSETQ. The CDR3 has 16 amino acids. Trimming removed 4 bases from V and 1 base from J, with 17 bases in between. This chain's CDR3 is CASSPGGRTRNTEAFF. CDR3 nucleotides: TGCGCCAGCAGCCCTGGGGGCCGAACAAGGAACACTGAAGCTTTCTTT.

The rearrangement uses TRBV4-1 and TRBJ1-1; D unclear. Germline assignment: CDR1 MGHRA and CDR2 YSYEKL. Trimming took off 1 base at V and 5 bases at J, with 8 bases between the two ends. This CDR3 region has 13 residues. CDR3 DNA sequence: TGCGCCAGCAGCCAAGTGCGGGGTACTGAAGCTTTCTTT. It yields the protein CASSQVRGTEAFF.

The rearrangement joins TRBV6-5 to TRBJ1-5, with D possibly TRBD1 on 5 matching bases. Germline CDR1 MNHEY, CDR2 SVGAGI. Between the trimmed V and J ends, which lost 2 bases and 6 bases, there was a span of 17 bases. The length of the CDR3 is 16 residues. CDR3 in DNA: TGTGCCAGCAGTTACGGCCGGGGGAGGGGTAGTCAGCCCCAGCATTTT. This sequence encodes CASSYGRGRGSQPQHF.

V gene TRBV13 combines with J gene TRBJ1-1; D unclear. V was trimmed by 3 bases and J by 4 bases, leaving 15 bases between them. The germline V gene encodes CDR1 PRHDT and CDR2 FYEKMQ (reference sequence). This CDR3 contains 15 residues. CDR3 DNA sequence: TGTGCCAGCAGCTTCGGGGAAATGTTTGGCACTGAAGCTTTCTTT. Protein: CASSFGEMFGTEAFF.

Here the CDR3 DNA reads TGTGCCAGCTCACCACGGACGACAGACGGAAACACCATATATTTT. This encodes CASSPRTTDGNTIYF. The genes are TRBV18 and TRBJ1-3; D possibly corresponds to TRBD1 (5 bases). V lost 1 base and J lost 4, with 11 bases in between. The germline gives CDR1 KGHSH, CDR2 LQKENI. The CDR3 extends over 15 amino acids.

This clone was recorded only once. V usage is TRBV28 and J usage is TRBJ1-5, with 8 nucleotides matching TRBD1. The CDR3 length is 17 residues. The V gene end was trimmed by 2 bases and the J gene end by 3 bases; junction bases not matched to a gene: 9. Germline values: CDR1 MDHEN, CDR2 SYDVKM. Written as DNA, the CDR3 is TGTGCCAGCAGTTTAACTACCTGGACAGGGAACAATCAGCCCCAGCATTTT. Its protein is CASSLTTWTGNNQPQHF.

V is TRBV2 and J is TRBJ2-3, with 10 positions matching TRBD1. The CDR3 runs 15 residues. CDR1 and CDR2 (germline): SNHLY, FYNNEI. V lost 6 bases, J lost 6 bases, and 9 bases stayed unmatched. The CDR3 sequence is CASSNRDRGTDTQYF. CDR3 bases: TGTGCCAGCAGCAACCGGGACAGGGGTACGGATACGCAGTATTTT.

The V call is TRBV27, the J call TRBJ2-1, with TRBD2 identical over 11 bases. The germline V gene has CDR1 MNHEY and CDR2 SMNVEV (reference sequence). The V gene end was trimmed by 5 bases and the J gene end by 6 bases; junction bases not matched to a gene: 3. The CDR3 is 14 residues long. CDR3 loop: CASSASGGLNEQFF. The CDR3 coding sequence is TGTGCCAGCAGTGCTAGCGGGGGGCTCAATGAGCAGTTCTTC.

The rearrangement joins TRBV19 to TRBJ1-6; the match to TRBD1 covers 10 bases. Germline CDR1 reads LNHDA; CDR2 reads SQIVND (reference sequence). The CDR3 totals 15 residues. Trimming at V came to 7 bases and at J to 6 bases, leaving 6 bases not matched to a gene. CDR3 coding DNA: TGTGCCAGTACCGCAGACAGGGGGCCTAATTCACCCCTCCACTTT. Protein: CASTADRGPNSPLHF.

The V call is TRBV7-9, the J call TRBJ2-1, with D maybe TRBD1 (6 bases). Germline-derived CDR1 and CDR2 are SEHNR and FQNEAQ (reference sequence). The CDR3 has 14 amino acids. V gave up 5 bases and J gave up 4 bases, with 12 bases separating them. Written as DNA, the CDR3 is TGTGCCAGCAGCCCCACCGGGACATACAATGAGCAGTTCTTC. This codes for CASSPTGTYNEQFF. Based on the CDR3 plus reference TRBV7-9 and TRBJ2-1, the full variable domain is DTGVSQNPRHKITKRGQNVTFRCDPISEHNRLYWYRQTLGQGPEFLTYFQNEAQLEKSRLLSDRFSAERPKGSFSTLEIQRTEQGDSAMYLCASSPTGTYNEQFFGPGTRLTVL.